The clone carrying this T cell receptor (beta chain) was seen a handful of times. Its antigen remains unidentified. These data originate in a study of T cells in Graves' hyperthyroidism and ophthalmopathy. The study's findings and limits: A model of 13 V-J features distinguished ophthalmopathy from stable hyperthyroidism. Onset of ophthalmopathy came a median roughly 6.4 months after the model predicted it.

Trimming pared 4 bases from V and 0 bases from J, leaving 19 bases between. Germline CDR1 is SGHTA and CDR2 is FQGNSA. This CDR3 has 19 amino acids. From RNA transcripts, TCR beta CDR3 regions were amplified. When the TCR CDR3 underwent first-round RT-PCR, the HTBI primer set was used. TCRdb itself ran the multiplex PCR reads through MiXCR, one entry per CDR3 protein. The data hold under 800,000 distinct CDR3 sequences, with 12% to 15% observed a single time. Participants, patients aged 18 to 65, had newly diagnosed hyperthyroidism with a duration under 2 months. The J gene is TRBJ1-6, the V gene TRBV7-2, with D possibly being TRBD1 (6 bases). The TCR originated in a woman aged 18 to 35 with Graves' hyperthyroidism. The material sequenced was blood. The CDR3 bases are TGTGCCAGCAGCTCGCATAGGGGACACCTTTCCTCCTATAATTCACCCCTCCACTTT. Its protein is CASSSHRGHLSSYNSPLHF.